A selection of T cell receptor beta chains follows, all from one sample in a study of post-analysis software for immune sequencing data. One entry per CDR3 protein results from TCRdb running MiXCR on the PCR reads. The table shows around 150,000 distinct CDR3 sequences, with around 36% occurring only once. The sample in question was blood, obtained after autologous hematopoietic stem cell transplantation. Receptors originate from a girl between 5 and 17 years old with multiple sclerosis. Both conserved end residues are part of each CDR3. The D gene is left open where the match is weak. Some rows have no size entry. The others give once, few or many, or a class for an expanded clone.

d_call	v_call	clone_size	j_call	cdr3_aa	cdr3_nt
-	TRBV5-1	few	TRBJ2-1	CASSLASAYNEQFF	TGCGCCAGCAGCTTGGCGTCAGCCTACAATGAGCAGTTCTTC
-	TRBV7-2	-	TRBJ2-3	CASSLPLDTQYF	TGTGCCAGCAGCTTACCCTTAGATACGCAGTATTTT
-	TRBV12-3/TRBV12-4	-	TRBJ2-6	CASSPSRRGLSGANVLTF	TGTGCCAGCAGTCCCAGTCGTCGGGGCCTCTCTGGGGCCAACGTCCTGACTTTC
-	TRBV6-4	few	TRBJ2-5	CASSPPPDATRETQYF	TGTGCCAGCAGTCCCCCCCCAGACGCCACCCGAGAGACCCAGTACTTC
-	TRBV29-1	-	TRBJ1-5	CSVDGNQPQHF	TGCAGCGTTGACGGCAATCAGCCCCAGCATTTT
-	TRBV28	many	TRBJ2-3	CASRGGGADTQYF	TGTGCCAGCAGAGGAGGGGGCGCAGATACGCAGTATTTT
-	TRBV7-2	-	TRBJ2-2	CASSPQVGGGREKLFF	TGTGCCAGCAGCCCCCAGGTGGGAGGGGGCAGGGAGAAGCTGTTTTTT
TRBD1	TRBV5-5	-	TRBJ2-3	CAGSFHPDRGVEDTQYF	TGTGCCGGCAGCTTCCACCCGGACAGGGGGGTGGAAGATACGCAGTATTTT
-	TRBV25-1	-	TRBJ2-1	CASSDSGSYNEQFF	TGTGCTAGCAGTGACAGCGGCTCCTACAATGAGCAGTTCTTC
-	TRBV12-3/TRBV12-4	many	TRBJ2-7	CASRISHEQYF	TGTGCCAGCAGGATTTCCCACGAGCAGTACTTC
-	TRBV15	-	TRBJ2-7	CATSRAPGYEQYF	TGTGCCACCAGCAGAGCCCCGGGCTACGAGCAGTACTTC
TRBD1	TRBV14	-	TRBJ2-7	CASRRTGGGQYF	TGTGCCAGCAGAAGGACAGGTGGGGGGCAGTACTTC
-	TRBV9	many	TRBJ2-5	CASSFDGTPRETQYF	TGTGCCAGCAGCTTCGACGGGACTCCCAGAGAGACCCAGTACTTC
TRBD2	TRBV5-1	-	TRBJ2-3	CASRVEREGPLYF	TGCGCCAGCAGGGTCGAGCGGGAGGGCCCTCTGTATTTT
-	TRBV24-1	few	TRBJ2-1	CATGQTDYNEQFF	TGTGCCACCGGCCAGACTGACTACAATGAGCAGTTCTTC
TRBD2	TRBV4-1	-	TRBJ2-7	CASSQRGEVGYEQYF	TGCGCCAGCAGCCAACGGGGGGAAGTCGGTTACGAGCAGTACTTC
-	TRBV27	-	TRBJ2-7	CASSPGGGPEQYF	TGTGCCAGCAGTCCAGGGGGGGGCCCGGAGCAGTACTTC
TRBD1	TRBV12-3/TRBV12-4	-	TRBJ1-5	CASSLTGGAGQPQHF	TGTGCCAGCAGTCTCACAGGGGGCGCAGGTCAGCCCCAGCATTTT
-	TRBV15	many	TRBJ2-3	CATSNLEMTGATDTQYF	TGTGCCACCAGCAACCTAGAGATGACGGGAGCCACAGATACGCAGTATTTT
-	TRBV5-1	many	TRBJ2-1	CASSWDFANEQFF	TGCGCCAGCAGCTGGGACTTCGCCAATGAGCAGTTCTTC
-	TRBV3-1	-	TRBJ2-3	CASSQGQNGNTQYF	TGTGCCAGCAGCCAAGGACAGAACGGAAATACGCAGTATTTT
-	TRBV20-1	-	TRBJ1-1	CSAFVQVMNTEAFF	TGCAGTGCTTTCGTACAGGTAATGAACACTGAAGCTTTCTTT
TRBD1	TRBV12-3/TRBV12-4	few	TRBJ2-7	CASSLSDRGTYEQYF	TGTGCCAGCAGTTTATCCGACAGGGGGACCTACGAGCAGTACTTC
-	TRBV6-6	few	TRBJ2-7	CASSFLVESDEQYF	TGTGCCAGCAGTTTTCTTGTAGAGTCTGACGAGCAGTACTTC
TRBD1	TRBV5-6	-	TRBJ1-1	CASAHRGATEAFF	TGTGCCAGCGCCCACAGGGGGGCCACTGAAGCTTTCTTT
TRBD1	TRBV5-1	-	TRBJ2-5	CASSLDGSGRGMDQYF	TGCGCCAGCAGCTTGGACGGTAGTGGCAGGGGGATGGACCAGTACTTC
TRBD2	TRBV10-3	-	TRBJ2-5	CAISDAGVHGETQYF	TGTGCCATCAGTGATGCGGGAGTGCACGGGGAGACCCAGTACTTC
-	TRBV7-2	-	TRBJ1-5	CASSLVAGVSNQPQHF	TGTGCCAGCAGCTTAGTTGCAGGGGTTTCCAATCAGCCCCAGCATTTT
TRBD1	TRBV3-1	few	TRBJ2-7	CASSPLTGVSYEQYF	TGTGCCAGCAGCCCGTTGACAGGGGTCTCCTACGAGCAGTACTTC
TRBD2	TRBV5-1	-	TRBJ2-3	CASRVRAGALTDTQYF	TGCGCCAGCAGAGTTCGAGCGGGGGCCCTCACAGATACGCAGTATTTT
-	TRBV7-2	few	TRBJ2-1	CAKAGLGYGDEQFF	TGTGCCAAGGCGGGTTTAGGTTATGGCGATGAGCAGTTCTTC
-	TRBV15	-	TRBJ1-1	CATSRIRDTEAFF	TGTGCCACCAGCAGGATTCGGGACACTGAAGCTTTCTTT
-	TRBV4-1	many	TRBJ1-5	CASSQDPTGGNNQPQHF	TGCGCCAGCAGCCAAGACCCGACAGGAGGCAACAATCAGCCCCAGCATTTT
TRBD2	TRBV6-5	few	TRBJ2-1	CASSSRSVGRVDEQFF	TGTGCCAGCAGTTCCCGGAGCGTCGGGAGGGTAGATGAGCAGTTCTTC
TRBD1	TRBV4-3	-	TRBJ1-2	CASSQDQGATGYTF	TGCGCCAGCAGCCAAGATCAGGGGGCGACTGGCTACACCTTC
-	TRBV7-2	once	TRBJ1-1	CASSLAWANTEAFF	TGTGCCAGCAGCTTAGCGTGGGCGAACACTGAAGCTTTCTTT
TRBD2	TRBV20-1	-	TRBJ2-3	CSAGPGTRKDTQYF	TGCAGTGCTGGCCCGGGGACTAGAAAGGATACGCAGTATTTT
TRBD1	TRBV20-1	-	TRBJ1-2	CSAIRQGANYGYTF	TGCAGTGCCATAAGACAGGGAGCTAACTATGGCTACACCTTC
-	TRBV20-1	once	TRBJ2-1	CSARPPGGRKVNEQFF	TGCAGTGCTAGACCCCCCGGGGGGCGAAAGGTCAATGAGCAGTTCTTC
TRBD2	TRBV5-4	-	TRBJ2-3	CASSPGLAGASSDTQYF	TGTGCCAGCAGCCCTGGACTAGCGGGAGCCTCCTCAGATACGCAGTATTTT
-	TRBV7-9	few	TRBJ2-5	CASSLGGIQETQYF	TGTGCCAGCAGCTTAGGGGGAATCCAAGAGACCCAGTACTTC
TRBD2	TRBV27	few	TRBJ2-3	CASRLAGGSDTQYF	TGTGCCAGCAGGCTAGCGGGAGGGTCAGATACGCAGTATTTT
TRBD2	TRBV7-9	few	TRBJ2-3	CASSLLLTSGRDTQYF	TGTGCCAGCAGCTTACTCCTGACTAGCGGGAGGGATACGCAGTATTTT